This section outlines one T cell receptor (beta chain) sequence together with its context. Its matching antigen is unknown. This entry belongs to a study of post-analysis software for immune sequencing data. Study information: The patients showed relapsing-remitting, secondary progressive and progressive-relapsing multiple sclerosis courses. Study-wide points: TRBV5-6, TRBV5-1 and TRBV20-1 were among four or five TRBV segments more frequent in patients than controls. Significantly lower normalized Chao1 diversity was found in patients with multiple sclerosis relative to controls.

Prepared libraries of TCR beta cDNA carried unique molecular identifiers. Each batch of about 0.95 to 11 million T cells produced 400,000 to 650,000 cDNA molecules. One entry per CDR3 protein results from TCRdb running MiXCR on the PCR reads. Here the sample spans roughly 400,000 distinct CDR3 sequences, 35% to 45% being singletons. Looked up from germline, CDR1 is MGHRA and CDR2 is YSYEKL. The CDR3 runs 16 residues. Trimming at V came to 4 bases and at J to 8 bases, leaving 12 bases not matched to a gene. The source material was blood. The sequence was obtained from a girl aged 2 to 10 with multiple sclerosis. The chain links TRBV4-1 to TRBJ2-1; 9 bases match TRBD2. CDR3: CASSLARAGGRYEQFF. CDR3 in DNA: TGCGCCAGCAGCCTGGCTCGAGCGGGGGGTCGATATGAGCAGTTCTTC.